The 14 T cell receptor beta chains in this list originate from one sample, sequenced in a study of blood T cell repertoires in COVID-19. TCRdb's copy holds only in-frame clones and misses some; the assay was immunoSEQ multiplex PCR. The data contain roughly 100,000 clones, roughly 81% of them singletons. Sequencing was carried out using peripheral blood. These receptors all come from a man aged 35-49 years with active or convalescent COVID-19.

The rearrangement uses TRBV3-1 (or the pseudogene TRBV3-2) and TRBJ2-2; no reliable D call. The germline V and J ends were trimmed by 0 bases and 1 base, with 12 bases remaining between them. This CDR3 is 17 amino acids long. Per germline, CDR1 LGHDT and CDR2 YNNKEL (reference sequence). The CDR3 spells CASSQDIGVENTGELFF. CDR3 nucleotides: TGTGCCAGCAGCCAAGATATCGGAGTCGAGAACACCGGGGAGCTGTTTTTT.

As DNA, the CDR3 is TGTGCCAACAGACTTACTTCGAACACCGGGGAGCTGTTTTTT. It yields the protein CANRLTSNTGELFF. The rearrangement joins TRBV6-5 to TRBJ2-2; no clear D gene. Deletions cut 10 bases from V and 0 bases from J, with 12 bases between. This CDR3 contains 14 residues. Germline lookup yields CDR1 MNHEY and CDR2 SVGAGI.

V is TRBV6-2 or TRBV6-3 and J is TRBJ1-2; D call uncertain. This CDR3 comprises 14 residues. The germline V gene has CDR1 MNHEY and CDR2 SVGEGT. The germline V and J ends were trimmed by 2 bases and 8 bases, with 15 bases remaining between them. The CDR3 nucleotides are TGTGCCAGCAGTTACGGCGGGGTTTCGGAGGGCTACACCTTC. Its translation: CASSYGGVSEGYTF.

As DNA, the CDR3 is TGTGCCAGCAGCCCAACAGGGGTAAATTCACCCCTCCACTTT. Translating it yields CASSPTGVNSPLHF. The chain combines TRBV3-1 (or the pseudogene TRBV3-2) with TRBJ1-6; TRBD1 agrees at 7 bases. Germline CDR1 LGHDT, CDR2 YNNKEL (reference sequence). The V and J ends lost 4 bases and 7 bases, in that order; junction bases with no gene match: 4. The CDR3 runs to 14 residues.

The chain carries TRBV7-6 and TRBJ2-5; 7 positions match TRBD1. V shed 4 bases and J 9 bases; nucleotides not matched to a gene: 5. CDR1 SGHVS and CDR2 FNYEAQ come from the germline V gene. This CDR3 is built from 12 residues. As DNA, the CDR3 is TGTGCCAGCAGCTCTGACAGGGCGGCCCAGTACTTC. It codes for CASSSDRAAQYF.

The chain recombines TRBV4-1 with TRBJ2-3; TRBD2 agrees at 9 bases. J lost 0 bases, V lost 0 bases, and 10 bases had no gene match. In germline, CDR1 is MGHRA, CDR2 YSYEKL. The CDR3 extends over 19 amino acids. CDR3 DNA: TGCGCCAGCAGCCAAGATACCAGCGGGGGGACCCTTAGCACAGATACGCAGTATTTT. Translated, it gives CASSQDTSGGTLSTDTQYF.

The chain combines TRBV12-3 or TRBV12-4 with TRBJ2-3; a possible D gene is TRBD2 (6 bases). This CDR3 region has 13 residues. V lost 3 bases and J lost 4, with 8 bases in between. The CDR3 coding sequence is TGTGCCAGCAGTTTCCCGGGGGCAGATACGCAGTATTTT. It is translated as CASSFPGADTQYF.

The V gene is TRBV2, the J gene TRBJ2-5; TRBD2 agrees at 11 bases. With 6 bases clipped from V and 0 bases from J, the junction kept 9 bases outside the gene matches. From germline, CDR1 is SNHLY and CDR2 FYNNEI. This CDR3 has 17 residues. The CDR3: CASSPRTSGPYQETQYF. CDR3 nucleotide sequence: TGTGCCAGCAGCCCTCGGACTAGCGGGCCGTACCAAGAGACCCAGTACTTC.

The chain joins TRBV5-1 to TRBJ2-3; TRBD2 matches 10 bases. In germline, CDR1 is SGHRS, CDR2 YFSETQ. The J segment lost 8 bases and the V segment lost 0 bases, leaving 9 bases of the junction unmatched. CDR3 length: 16 amino acids. CDR3: CASSLEAGGPGATQYF. DNA for the CDR3: TGCGCCAGCAGCTTGGAAGCGGGGGGGCCGGGGGCTACGCAGTATTTT. Full variable domain (rest looked up from reference TRBV5-1 and TRBJ2-3): KAGVTQTPRYLIKTRGQQVTLSCSPISGHRSVSWYQQTPGQGLQFLFEYFSETQRNKGNFPGRFSGRQFSNSRSEMNVSTLELGDSALYLCASSLEAGGPGATQYFGPGTRLTVL.

This chain joins TRBV7-9 and TRBJ2-5, with 7 bases matching TRBD2. The germline gives CDR1 SEHNR, CDR2 FQNEAQ (reference sequence). The length of the CDR3 is 14 residues. V lost 5 bases to trimming and J lost 2 bases; unmatched junction nucleotides: 5. CDR3 in DNA: TGTGCCAGCAGCCCCACTAGCGTACAAGAGACCCAGTACTTC. It encodes CASSPTSVQETQYF.

Concerning this clone: One end of the junction varies from germline; a read error may be responsible. The rearrangement links TRBV10-1 to TRBJ1-6; D gene uncertain. Germline V lookup: CDR1 WNHNN, CDR2 SYGVQD (reference sequence). This CDR3 contains 14 residues. CDR3 DNA: TGCGCCAGCACTGAGGAGCGCCGTAATTCACCCCTCCACTTT. The encoded protein is CASTEERRNSPLHF.

This clone was detected a few times. The chain combines TRBV6-5 with TRBJ1-3, with D unresolved. The CDR3 runs 13 residues. Germline CDR1 and CDR2: MNHEY and SVGAGI. The V gene lost 7 bases and the J gene lost 4 bases, with 11 bases spanning the gap. The CDR3 is CASTIPGGNTIYF. The DNA for the CDR3 is TGTGCCAGCACCATCCCGGGGGGAAACACCATATATTTT.

J is TRBJ1-3 and V is TRBV3-1 (or the pseudogene TRBV3-2), with D unclear. This CDR3 is 15 amino acids long. The ends were cut back, 1 base at V and 1 base at J, with 8 bases in the middle. Germline values: CDR1 LGHDT, CDR2 YNNKEL (reference sequence). The CDR3 sequence is CASSQVGNSGNTIYF. CDR3 nucleotides: TGTGCCAGCAGCCAAGTCGGGAATTCTGGAAACACCATATATTTT.

The chain employs TRBV27 and TRBJ2-7; no definite D call. Germline V CDR1 and CDR2: MNHEY, SMNVEV (reference sequence). The CDR3 runs to 12 residues. The V end was cut by 1 base, the J end by 4 bases, with 5 bases between. For the CDR3, the DNA is TGTGCCAGCAGTTTATGTGAGTACGAGCAGTACTTC. Encoded protein: CASSLCEYEQYF.